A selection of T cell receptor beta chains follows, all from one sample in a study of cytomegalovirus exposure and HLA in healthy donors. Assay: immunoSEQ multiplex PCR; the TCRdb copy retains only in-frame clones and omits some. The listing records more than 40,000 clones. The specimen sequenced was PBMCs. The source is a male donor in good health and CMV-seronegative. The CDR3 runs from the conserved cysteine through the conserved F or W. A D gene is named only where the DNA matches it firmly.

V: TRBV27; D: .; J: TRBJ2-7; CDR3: CASSFRQTYEQYF; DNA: TGTGCCAGCAGTTTTCGACAGACCTACGAGCAGTACTTC
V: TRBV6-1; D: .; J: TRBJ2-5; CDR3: CASRDQGGETQYF; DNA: TGTGCCAGCAGGGACCAGGGTGGGGAGACCCAGTACTTC
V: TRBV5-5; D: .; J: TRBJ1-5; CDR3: CASSLQAGGNQPQHF; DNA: TGTGCCAGCAGCTTACAGGCCGGTGGCAATCAGCCCCAGCATTTT
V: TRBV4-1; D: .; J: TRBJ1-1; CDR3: CASSQGLDTEAFF; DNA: TGCGCCAGCAGCCAAGGGCTCGACACTGAAGCTTTCTTT
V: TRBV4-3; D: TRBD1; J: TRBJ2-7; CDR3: CASSHSGTGEYEQYF; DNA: TGCGCCAGCAGCCACTCCGGGACAGGGGAATACGAGCAGTACTTC
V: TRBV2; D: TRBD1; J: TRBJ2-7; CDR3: CASRTGGSEQYF; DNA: TGTGCCAGCAGGACAGGGGGATCGGAGCAGTACTTC
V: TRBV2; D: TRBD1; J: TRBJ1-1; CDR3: CASIGRGSEAFF; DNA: TGTGCCAGCATTGGCAGGGGGAGTGAAGCTTTCTTT
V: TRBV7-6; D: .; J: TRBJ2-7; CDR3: CASSLVPDPGYPGDEQYF; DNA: TGTGCCAGCAGCTTAGTCCCCGACCCCGGGTACCCCGGGGACGAGCAGTACTTC
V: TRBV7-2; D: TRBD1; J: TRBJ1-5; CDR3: CASSPQTGLKQPQHF; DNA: TGTGCCAGCAGCCCCCAGACAGGGCTAAAGCAGCCCCAGCATTTT
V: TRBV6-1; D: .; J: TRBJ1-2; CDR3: CASSVVDRNYGYTF; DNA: TGTGCCAGCAGTGTGGTCGACAGGAACTATGGCTACACCTTC
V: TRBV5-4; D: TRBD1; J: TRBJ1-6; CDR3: CASSPGQGGFTYNSPLHF; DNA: TGTGCCAGCAGCCCGGGACAGGGCGGGTTCACCTATAATTCACCCCTCCACTTT
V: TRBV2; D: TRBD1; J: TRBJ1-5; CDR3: CASREGQDNQPQHF; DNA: TGTGCCAGCAGGGAGGGACAGGATAATCAGCCCCAGCATTTT
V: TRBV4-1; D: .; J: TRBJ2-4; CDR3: CASSQDPASHNKNIQYF; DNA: TGCGCCAGCAGCCAAGATCCCGCCTCACATAACAAAAACATTCAGTACTTC
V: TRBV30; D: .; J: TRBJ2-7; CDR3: CAWSADSRFFLEQYF; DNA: TGTGCCTGGAGTGCAGACAGTAGGTTTTTCCTCGAGCAGTACTTC
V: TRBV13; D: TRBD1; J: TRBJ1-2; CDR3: CASSLGVTGGHGYTF; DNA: TGTGCCAGCAGCTTAGGAGTGACAGGGGGGCATGGCTACACCTTC
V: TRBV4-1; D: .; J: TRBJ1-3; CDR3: CASSQTGRKAGNTIYF; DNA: TGCGCCAGCAGCCAAACAGGAAGGAAGGCTGGAAACACCATATATTTT
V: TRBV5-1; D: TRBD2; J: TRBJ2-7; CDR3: CASRGAQRGSSYEQYF; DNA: TGCGCCAGCAGGGGGGCGCAGCGGGGGAGCTCCTACGAGCAGTACTTC
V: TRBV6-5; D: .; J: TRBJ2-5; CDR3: CASSGLETQYF; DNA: TGTGCCAGCTCAGGGCTGGAGACCCAGTACTTC
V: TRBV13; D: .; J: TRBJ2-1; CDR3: CASSSHRDGDEQFF; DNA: TGTGCCAGCAGTTCCCACAGGGATGGGGATGAGCAGTTCTTC
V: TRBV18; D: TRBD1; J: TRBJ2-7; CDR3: CASSTGGFTYEQYF; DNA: TGTGCCAGCTCCACAGGGGGTTTCACCTACGAGCAGTACTTC
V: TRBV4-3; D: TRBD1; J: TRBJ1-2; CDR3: CASSQDFADRPNYGYTF; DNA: TGCGCCAGCAGCCAAGATTTTGCGGACAGGCCTAACTATGGCTACACCTTC
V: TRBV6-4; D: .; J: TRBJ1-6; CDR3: CASSERPEGSPLHF; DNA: TGTGCCAGCAGTGAAAGACCTGAGGGTTCACCCCTCCACTTT
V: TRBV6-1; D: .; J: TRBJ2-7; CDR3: CASSEAYRSEQYF; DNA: TGTGCCAGCAGTGAAGCGTACAGGTCGGAGCAGTACTTC
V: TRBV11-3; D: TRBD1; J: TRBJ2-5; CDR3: CASSSTGPQETQYF; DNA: TGTGCCAGCAGCTCGACAGGGCCCCAAGAGACCCAGTACTTC
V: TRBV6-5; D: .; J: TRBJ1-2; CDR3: CASSYSRRQVTYGYTF; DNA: TGTGCCAGCAGTTACTCCCGAAGACAGGTCACCTATGGCTACACCTTC
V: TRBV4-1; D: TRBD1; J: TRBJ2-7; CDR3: CASSIRDRGYEQYF; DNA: TGCGCCAGCAGCATCCGGGACAGGGGTTACGAGCAGTACTTC
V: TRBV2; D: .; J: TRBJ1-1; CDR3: CASSAAGSTEAFF; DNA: TGTGCCAGCAGTGCGGCGGGGAGCACTGAAGCTTTCTTT
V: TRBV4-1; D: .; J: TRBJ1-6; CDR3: CASSPREDSPLHF; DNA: TGCGCCAGCAGCCCCCGGGAAGACTCACCCCTCCACTTT
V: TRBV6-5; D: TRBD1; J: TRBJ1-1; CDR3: CASSYGTANTEAFF; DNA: TGTGCCAGCAGTTACGGGACAGCGAACACTGAAGCTTTCTTT
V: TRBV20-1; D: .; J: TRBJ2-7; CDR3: CSGSVHYEQYF; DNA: TGCAGTGGGTCAGTTCATTACGAGCAGTACTTC
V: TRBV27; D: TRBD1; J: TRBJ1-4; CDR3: CASSFSTGFGDEKLFF; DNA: TGTGCCAGCAGTTTCTCGACAGGGTTCGGAGATGAAAAACTGTTTTTT
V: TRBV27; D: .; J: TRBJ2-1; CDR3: CASSLSFYNEQFF; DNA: TGTGCCAGCAGTTTGTCGTTCTACAATGAGCAGTTCTTC
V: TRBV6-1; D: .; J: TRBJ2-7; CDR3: CASSVRTNTYEQYF; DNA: TGTGCCAGCAGCGTAAGGACTAATACCTACGAGCAGTACTTC
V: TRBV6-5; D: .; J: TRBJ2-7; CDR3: CASSRDRSYEQYF; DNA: TGTGCCAGCAGTCGAGACAGGAGCTACGAGCAGTACTTC
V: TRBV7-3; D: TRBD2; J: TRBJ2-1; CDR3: CASSALAGGLYNEQFF; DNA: TGTGCCAGCAGCGCACTAGCGGGGGGGCTCTACAATGAGCAGTTCTTC
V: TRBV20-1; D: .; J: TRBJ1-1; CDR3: CSARGRTEAFF; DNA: TGCAGTGCTAGGGGGCGGACTGAAGCTTTCTTT
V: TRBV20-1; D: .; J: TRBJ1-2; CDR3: CSATASPGYTF; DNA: TGCAGTGCTACCGCCAGTCCTGGCTACACCTTC
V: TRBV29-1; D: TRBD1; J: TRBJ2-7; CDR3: CSVEGTDRASYEQYF; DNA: TGCAGCGTTGAAGGTACAGACAGGGCCTCCTACGAGCAGTACTTC
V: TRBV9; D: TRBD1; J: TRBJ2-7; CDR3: CASSGRDSAYEQYF; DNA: TGTGCCAGCAGCGGACGGGACAGCGCCTACGAGCAGTACTTC
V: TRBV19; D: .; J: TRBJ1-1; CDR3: CASRVQGGNTEAFF; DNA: TGTGCCAGTAGGGTTCAAGGGGGGAACACTGAAGCTTTCTTT
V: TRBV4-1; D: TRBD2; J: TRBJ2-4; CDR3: CASTPREEAGIAKNIQYF; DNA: TGCGCCAGCACCCCCAGGGAAGAAGCGGGGATAGCCAAAAACATTCAGTACTTC